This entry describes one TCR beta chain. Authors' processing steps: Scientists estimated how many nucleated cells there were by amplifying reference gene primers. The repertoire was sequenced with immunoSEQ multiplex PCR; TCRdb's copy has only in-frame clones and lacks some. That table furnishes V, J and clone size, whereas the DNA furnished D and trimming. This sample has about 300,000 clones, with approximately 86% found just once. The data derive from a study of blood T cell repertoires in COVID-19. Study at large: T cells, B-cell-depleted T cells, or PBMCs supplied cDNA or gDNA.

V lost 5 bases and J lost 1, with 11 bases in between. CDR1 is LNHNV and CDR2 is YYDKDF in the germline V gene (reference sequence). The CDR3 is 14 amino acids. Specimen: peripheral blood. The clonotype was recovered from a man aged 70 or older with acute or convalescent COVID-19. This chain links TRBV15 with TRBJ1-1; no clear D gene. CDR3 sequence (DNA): TGTGCCACCAGCGTCCGAGCGGGGAACACTGAAGCTTTCTTT. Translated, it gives CATSVRAGNTEAFF.